This T cell receptor beta chain was recorded in a study of siplizumab effects on memory and regulatory T cells. General study points: About 75-97% of proliferating CD4+ or CD8+ clones had no assignable naive or memory phenotype. There was no confirmation of the suppressive function of proliferating Tregs from siplizumab cultures. The study found naive T cells seemingly more diverse than memory cells and seemingly major alloresponse contributors.

Points on this clone: Its antigen is unknown.

V lost 0 bases, J lost 0 bases, and 8 bases lay in between. This CDR3 region has 15 residues. Germline CDR1 reads MNHNS; CDR2 reads SASEGT. Only in-frame clones appear in the TCRdb table, and some are missing; sequencing was by immunoSEQ multiplex PCR. The profile shows some 100,000 clones, about 90% of them singletons. The TCR was taken from a human donor in good health. Some clones in this sample may be carry-over from other donors' samples. The material sequenced was CD4+ T cells sorted from blood. J is TRBJ1-1 and V is TRBV6-1; D remains unclear. CDR3 residues: CASSEARHMNTEAFF. In DNA form, the CDR3 reads TGTGCCAGCAGTGAAGCACGGCATATGAACACTGAAGCTTTCTTT.